The next 13 T cell receptor beta chains were all read from a single sample in a study of T-cell reconstitution after alpha-beta-depleted transplantation in children. Construction of the TCRbeta library involved unique molecular identifiers. From the PCR reads, TCRdb called clonotypes with MiXCR, one entry per CDR3 protein. The sample holds roughly 500,000 distinct CDR3 sequences, about 18% seen once. Sequences were derived from PBMCs from the stem cell graft donor, sampled from the stem cell graft. These receptors were taken from a human donor who donated a stem cell graft to a child with acute lymphoblastic leukemia.

The CDR3 DNA reads TGTGCCAGCACCTGGGGGCTAGCCCACCCAGATACGCAGTATTTT. Translation gives CASTWGLAHPDTQYF. The rearrangement joins TRBV7-9 to TRBJ2-3; maybe TRBD1 (6 bases). Per germline, CDR1 SEHNR and CDR2 FQNEAQ (reference sequence). The CDR3 is 15 residues long. Trimming took 7 bases from V and 4 from J, leaving 18 bases between them. The full variable domain, with the rest looked up from reference TRBV7-9 and TRBJ2-3, is DTGVSQNPRHKITKRGQNVTFRCDPISEHNRLYWYRQTLGQGPEFLTYFQNEAQLEKSRLLSDRFSAERPKGSFSTLEIQRTEQGDSAMYLCASTWGLAHPDTQYFGPGTRLTVL.

This sequence joins TRBV6-1 and TRBJ2-1, with 8 bases aligning to TRBD2. The CDR3 has 18 residues. The ends lost 8 bases at V and 8 bases at J; junction bases unmatched: 23. Germline values: CDR1 MNHNS, CDR2 SASEGT. The CDR3 loop is CASGRVQLGGYGRDEQFF. For the CDR3, the DNA is TGTGCCAGCGGCCGAGTTCAACTGGGGGGGTACGGGAGGGATGAGCAGTTCTTC.

A few counts support this clonotype. J is TRBJ2-5 and V is TRBV20-1; 7 nucleotides match TRBD2. Germline lookup yields CDR1 DFQATT and CDR2 SNEGSKA (reference sequence). Germline trimming cut 3 bases from V and 3 bases from J; bases unmatched to any gene: 7. The CDR3 extends over 14 amino acids. The CDR3 spells CSASGHRGEETQYF. The DNA for the CDR3 is TGCAGTGCTAGCGGTCACCGGGGGGAAGAGACCCAGTACTTC.

The V and J genes are TRBV12-3 or TRBV12-4 and TRBJ1-1; a possible D gene is TRBD1 (5 bases). This CDR3 has 15 amino acids. V lost 3 bases and J lost 5, with 16 bases in between. CDR3 nucleotide sequence: TGTGCCAGCAGTTTGACTCAGGGTTGGAGGACTGAAGCTTTCTTT. Translation gives CASSLTQGWRTEAFF.

This clonotype turned up a few times. The V gene is TRBV6-5, the J gene TRBJ1-3, with D unclear. Germline CDR1 reads MNHEY; CDR2 reads SVGAGI. The CDR3 runs to 13 residues. V lost 6 bases to trimming and J lost 4 bases, with 10 bases between them. CDR3 bases: TGTGCCAGCAGGGCAGGATCGGGAAACACCATATATTTT. It specifies CASRAGSGNTIYF.

This clonotype was seen once. In DNA, the CDR3 is TGTGCCAGTAGTCTGCGAACTGGAACCTATGGCTACACCTTC. Residues: CASSLRTGTYGYTF. V gene TRBV19 combines with J gene TRBJ1-2, with D hard to call. V shed 5 bases and J shed 4 bases, with 14 bases lying between them. CDR1 is LNHDA and CDR2 is SQIVND in the germline V gene (reference sequence). CDR3 length: 14 amino acids.

This clonotype was detected a few times. The chain links TRBV15 to TRBJ2-5; 8 nucleotides match TRBD2. From germline, CDR1 is LNHNV and CDR2 YYDKDF (reference sequence). V dropped 0 bases and J dropped 4; count of bases not matched to a gene: 10. The CDR3 sequence is 17 residues long. CDR3 coding DNA: TGTGCCACCAGCAGAGATATGCTAAGCGGGAGAAGAGAGACCCAGTACTTC. Translation: CATSRDMLSGRRETQYF.

This clonotype appeared a few times. The chain has TRBV4-1 and TRBJ2-1, with 7 bases identical to TRBD2. Germline lookup yields CDR1 MGHRA and CDR2 YSYEKL. This CDR3 comprises 16 residues. The V gene end was trimmed by 2 bases and the J gene end by 3 bases; junction bases not matched to a gene: 7. CDR3: CASSQTSGGFYNEQFF. CDR3 DNA: TGCGCCAGCAGCCAAACGTCGGGAGGATTCTACAATGAGCAGTTCTTC.

This chain connects TRBV20-1 to TRBJ1-1; D is unresolved. Trimming took off 0 bases at V and 1 base at J, with 9 bases between the two ends. The CDR3 loop spans 14 amino acids. Germline V lookup: CDR1 DFQATT, CDR2 SNEGSKA (reference sequence). CDR3 amino acids: CSARDLWGNTEAFF. Written as DNA, the CDR3 is TGCAGTGCTAGAGATTTGTGGGGGAACACTGAAGCTTTCTTT.

The J gene is TRBJ2-1, the V gene TRBV4-1, with 9 bases identical to TRBD2. V gave up 4 bases and J gave up 2 bases; unmatched junction bases: 9. The CDR3 extends over 17 amino acids. Per germline, CDR1 MGHRA and CDR2 YSYEKL. This chain's CDR3 is CASSPKIAGATYNEQFF. CDR3 coding DNA: TGCGCCAGCAGCCCAAAAATAGCGGGAGCAACCTACAATGAGCAGTTCTTC.

This clonotype was seen more than once but under ten times. This chain uses TRBV30 with TRBJ2-1, with 11 nucleotides matching TRBD2. With 2 bases clipped from V and 8 bases from J, the junction kept 11 bases outside the gene matches. The germline V gene encodes CDR1 GTSNPN and CDR2 SVGIG (reference sequence). The CDR3 contains 16 residues. The DNA of the CDR3 is TGTGCCTGGAGTATGCCGACTAGCGGGAAGTTTGATGAGCAGTTCTTC. It is translated as CAWSMPTSGKFDEQFF.

This clonotype has a handful of counts. This sequence joins TRBV5-1 and TRBJ1-1, with D perhaps TRBD1 (5 bases). Trimming took 5 bases from V and 4 from J, leaving 12 bases between them. CDR3 length: 13 amino acids. Germline CDR1 is SGHRS and CDR2 is YFSETQ. For the CDR3, the DNA is TGCGCCAGCAGTACCGAAGGGGTCACTGAAGCTTTCTTT. Protein: CASSTEGVTEAFF.

Only a few counts were recorded for this clonotype. The CDR3: CASSQVDWASYEQYF. CDR3 sequence (DNA): TGTGCCAGCAGCCAAGTGGACTGGGCGTCCTACGAGCAGTACTTC. The chain carries TRBV3-1 and TRBJ2-7; D possibly corresponds to TRBD2 (5 bases). Germline CDR1 is LGHDT and CDR2 is YNNKEL (reference sequence). The CDR3 has 15 residues. Deletions cut 1 base from V and 1 base from J, with 11 bases between.